One sample yielded the 22 T cell receptor beta chains listed below, sequenced in a study of blood T cell repertoires in COVID-19. The method was immunoSEQ multiplex PCR; TCRdb's version includes in-frame clones alone and lacks a portion of them. The profile shows about 150,000 clones, about 80% of them singletons. Sequencing was performed on peripheral blood. These TCRs come from a man between 65 and 85 years old who had recovered from COVID-19.

This chain joins TRBV11-3 and TRBJ1-1; D remains unclear. The CDR3 consists of 13 residues. Trimming pared 1 base from V and 0 bases from J, leaving 3 bases between. Germline V gene lookup returns CDR1 SGHNT and CDR2 YENEEA. CDR3 region: CASSLVMNTEAFF. The CDR3 nucleotides read TGTGCCAGCAGCTTAGTCATGAACACTGAAGCTTTCTTT. Using reference TRBV11-3 and TRBJ1-1 for the parts outside the CDR3, the full variable domain is EAGVVQSPRYKIIEKKQPVAFWCNPISGHNTLYWYLQNLGQGPELLIRYENEEAVDDSQLPKDRFSAERLKGVDSTLKIQPAELGDSAVYLCASSLVMNTEAFFGQGTRLTVV.

This clone was detected a few times. The rearrangement joins TRBV10-3 to TRBJ1-1; 7 bases are shared with TRBD1. The CDR3 covers 15 residues. The trim removed 11 bases at V and 1 base at J, leaving 13 bases unmatched. Germline CDR1 is ENHRY and CDR2 is SYGVKD. DNA for the CDR3: TGTGCCGTGGGAAGGACAGGTCGAAGGAACACTGAAGCTTTCTTT. It translates to CAVGRTGRRNTEAFF.

The chain joins TRBV4-1 to TRBJ2-7; a possible D gene is TRBD2 (7 bases). With 0 bases removed from V and 0 bases from J, the gap between germline ends came to 12 bases. Germline loops: CDR1 MGHRA, CDR2 YSYEKL. The CDR3 loop spans 16 amino acids. CDR3 loop: CASSQEGGPTSYEQYF. DNA of the CDR3: TGCGCCAGCAGCCAAGAGGGGGGGCCTACCTCCTACGAGCAGTACTTC.

In its sample, this clone was seen many times. The chain has TRBV9 and TRBJ1-4; 9 bases are a match to TRBD1. The V gene end was trimmed by 4 bases and the J gene end by 6 bases; junction bases not matched to a gene: 7. The CDR3 is made up of 15 amino acids. The V gene's germline CDR1 is SGDLS and CDR2 YYNGEE. This CDR3 is CASSITGQGDEKLFF. The CDR3, as DNA: TGTGCCAGCAGCATAACGGGACAGGGCGATGAAAAACTGTTTTTT. The whole variable domain, filled in from reference TRBV9 and TRBJ1-4, reads DSGVTQTPKHLITATGQRVTLRCSPRSGDLSVYWYQQSLDQGLQFLIQYYNGEERAKGNILERFSAQQFPDLHSELNLSSLELGDSALYFCASSITGQGDEKLFFGSGTQLSVL.

V gene TRBV10-1 combines with J gene TRBJ1-2; no firm D call. Trimming left V 2 bases short and J 2 bases short, with 6 bases between. The CDR3 is 13 amino acids. Germline lookup yields CDR1 WNHNN and CDR2 SYGVQD (reference sequence). The CDR3 sequence: CASSEDGNYGYTF. CDR3 DNA: TGCGCCAGCAGTGAGGACGGGAACTATGGCTACACCTTC.

The genes are TRBV7-9 and TRBJ2-2, with a possible D match to TRBD1 (6 bases). V was pared by 6 bases and J by 2 bases, with 16 bases between. The CDR3 length is 16 residues. Germline V gene sequence: CDR1 SEHNR, CDR2 FQNEAQ (reference sequence). CDR3 coding DNA: TGTGCCAGCAGATCAACAGGGATGGTCAACACCGGGGAGCTGTTTTTT. This gives the protein CASRSTGMVNTGELFF.

Here the CDR3 reads CASTTGQGVEKLFF. CDR3 nucleotides: TGTGCCAGCACTACGGGACAGGGAGTGGAAAAACTGTTTTTT. The chain couples TRBV7-9 to TRBJ1-4; TRBD1 matches at 9 bases. V shed 7 bases, J shed 8 bases, and the junction held 8 bases outside the gene matches. CDR3 size: 14 residues. Germline V CDR1 and CDR2: SEHNR, FQNEAQ (reference sequence). Full variable domain (missing parts from reference TRBV7-9 and TRBJ1-4): DTGVSQNPRHKITKRGQNVTFRCDPISEHNRLYWYRQTLGQGPEFLTYFQNEAQLEKSRLLSDRFSAERPKGSFSTLEIQRTEQGDSAMYLCASTTGQGVEKLFFGSGTQLSVL.

The V gene is TRBV15, the J gene TRBJ1-2, with TRBD1 matching over 10 bases. The CDR3 consists of 16 residues. V lost 4 bases, J lost 4 bases, and 9 bases stayed unmatched. Germline CDR1 is LNHNV and CDR2 is YYDKDF (reference sequence). CDR3 loop: CATSKTGTGVIYGYTF. The CDR3 DNA is TGTGCCACCAGCAAAACCGGGACAGGGGTTATCTATGGCTACACCTTC.

This chain links TRBV19 with TRBJ2-2; 7 bases are a match to TRBD2. The germline CDR1 and CDR2 sequences are LNHDA and SQIVND (reference sequence). V lost 5 bases, J lost 7 bases, and 10 bases stayed unmatched. The CDR3 has 15 amino acids. CDR3 sequence (DNA): TGTGCCAGTAGTTCTAGTGGGAGGGCCTTCGGGGAGCTGTTTTTT. Its protein is CASSSSGRAFGELFF.

This clone was found a few times. This chain connects TRBV11-2 to TRBJ2-4; D is possibly TRBD2 (5 bases). In germline, CDR1 is SGHAT, CDR2 FQNNGV. The CDR3 is 13 residues long. Trimming cost V 3 bases and J 15 bases, with 18 bases left between them. CDR3 DNA sequence: TGTGCCAGCAGCTTGGTGGGAGCCACGGTCCGGTACTTC. Its protein is CASSLVGATVRYF.

The chain joins TRBV19 to TRBJ1-3; TRBD1 might be the D (6 bases). V was clipped by 3 bases and J by 1 base, with 10 bases between them. Germline V lookup: CDR1 LNHDA, CDR2 SQIVND (reference sequence). The length of the CDR3 is 15 residues. CDR3 in amino acids: CASSIPGQSGNTIYF. In DNA form, the CDR3 reads TGTGCCAGTAGTATCCCCGGACAGTCTGGAAACACCATATATTTT.

The chain couples TRBV2 to TRBJ1-1; D is ambiguous. V shed 7 bases and J shed 0 bases, with 9 bases lying between them. This CDR3 has 13 residues. The germline V gene encodes CDR1 SNHLY and CDR2 FYNNEI. This CDR3 reads CASKTEMNTEAFF. The CDR3 DNA reads TGTGCCAGCAAGACGGAGATGAACACTGAAGCTTTCTTT. Full variable domain (rest looked up from reference TRBV2 and TRBJ1-1): EPEVTQTPSHQVTQMGQEVILRCVPISNHLYFYWYRQILGQKVEFLVSFYNNEISEKSEIFDDQFSVERPDGSNFTLKIRSTKLEDSAMYFCASKTEMNTEAFFGQGTRLTVV.

Of note for this clone: At the DNA level, this CDR3 is encoded by other sequences in the same sample as well. The gene calls are TRBV7-2 and TRBJ2-1; the match to TRBD2 covers 7 bases. Per the germline V gene, CDR1 is SGHTA and CDR2 is FQGNSA. Trimming cost V 0 bases and J 7 bases; bases outside gene matches: 0. The CDR3 loop spans 13 amino acids. CDR3 amino acids: CASSLAGGNEQFF. CDR3 bases: TGTGCCAGCAGCTTAGCGGGGGGGAATGAGCAGTTCTTC.

The chain combines TRBV6-2 or TRBV6-3 with TRBJ2-1, with TRBD1 matching 7 bases. Germline V CDR1 and CDR2: MNHEY, SVGEGT. The CDR3 runs to 19 residues. V was clipped by 4 bases and J by 0 bases; unmatched bases: 15. In DNA form, the CDR3 reads TGTGCCAGCAGTTCTCGGGACAGCGCGCAAACTAGCTCCTACAATGAGCAGTTCTTC. Residues: CASSSRDSAQTSSYNEQFF.

V gene TRBV3-1 (or the pseudogene TRBV3-2) combines with J gene TRBJ1-6, with 7 bases that match TRBD1. This CDR3 is built from 15 residues. Germline assignment: CDR1 LGHDT and CDR2 YNNKEL (reference sequence). The V segment lost 4 bases and the J segment 9 bases; nucleotides outside the gene matches: 9. CDR3 in DNA: TGTGCCAGCAGCCGAGGGGACAGTAGAAGTTCACCCCTCCACTTT. Translated: CASSRGDSRSSPLHF.

The chain combines TRBV7-2 with TRBJ2-2, with 11 bases aligning to TRBD1. Unmatched junction bases numbered 4, after V lost 6 bases and J lost 1 base. Germline V gene lookup returns CDR1 SGHTA and CDR2 FQGNSA. This CDR3 is 16 amino acids long. The CDR3 loop reads CASRKGQGVNTGELFF. CDR3 DNA: TGTGCCAGCAGAAAGGGACAGGGGGTGAACACCGGGGAGCTGTTTTTT.

This chain joins TRBV7-2 and TRBJ1-4; 7 bases are a match to TRBD1. V gave up 7 bases and J gave up 4 bases; unmatched junction bases: 6. The germline V gene has CDR1 SGHTA and CDR2 FQGNSA. The CDR3 is made up of 14 amino acids. As DNA, the CDR3 is TGTGCCAGCACCGGGGACAGATTTAATGAAAAACTGTTTTTT. It specifies CASTGDRFNEKLFF.

This clone was counted between two and nine times. The V gene is TRBV7-2, the J gene TRBJ2-2; 13 nucleotides align to TRBD2. Germline assignment: CDR1 SGHTA and CDR2 FQGNSA. The length of the CDR3 is 17 residues. J lost 5 bases, V lost 5 bases, and 8 bases had no gene match. CDR3 in DNA: TGTGCCAGCAGCACCAGGACTAGCGGGAGTGGGACCGGGGAGCTGTTTTTT. Its protein is CASSTRTSGSGTGELFF.

This clone has only a few counts. The chain is built from TRBV28 and TRBJ2-1; TRBD2 matches 7 bases. The CDR3 runs to 14 residues. Germline V gene data show CDR1 as MDHEN and CDR2 as SYDVKM. With 4 bases clipped from V and 8 bases from J, the junction kept 8 bases outside the gene matches. In nucleotides, the CDR3 is TGTGCCAGCAGTTGGGACTATTCATCAGATGAGCAGTTCTTC. Amino acids: CASSWDYSSDEQFF.

The chain couples TRBV2 to TRBJ2-7; 7 bases fit TRBD1. J was trimmed by 6 bases and V by 7 bases; bases with no gene match: 12. Germline values: CDR1 SNHLY, CDR2 FYNNEI. The CDR3 runs to 14 residues. The CDR3 loop is CASMPWDSRGEQYF. The DNA of the CDR3 is TGTGCCAGCATGCCCTGGGACAGCCGAGGCGAGCAGTACTTC.

The V gene is TRBV11-2, the J gene TRBJ1-2, with D unclear. This CDR3 has 13 amino acids. Trimming pared 2 bases from V and 8 bases from J, leaving 12 bases between. From germline, CDR1 is SGHAT and CDR2 FQNNGV. The CDR3 here is CASSLRGAEGYTF. The CDR3 nucleotides are TGTGCCAGCAGCTTAAGAGGAGCGGAGGGCTACACCTTC.

CDR3 protein: CASSGEVEQYF. The CDR3 DNA is TGTGCCAGCAGTGGGGAGGTGGAGCAGTACTTC. This rearrangement joins TRBV2 to TRBJ2-7; D is possibly TRBD2 (6 bases). This CDR3 region has 11 residues. Per germline, CDR1 SNHLY and CDR2 FYNNEI. V lost 4 bases to trimming and J lost 7 bases, with 8 bases between them. The full variable domain, its missing parts supplied by reference TRBV2 and TRBJ2-7, is EPEVTQTPSHQVTQMGQEVILRCVPISNHLYFYWYRQILGQKVEFLVSFYNNEISEKSEIFDDQFSVERPDGSNFTLKIRSTKLEDSAMYFCASSGEVEQYFGPGTRLTVT.